This T cell receptor (beta chain) emerged from a study of blood T cell repertoires in COVID-19. Study summary: T cells, B-cell-depleted T cells, or PBMCs provided the cDNA or gDNA that served as material.

In the authors' methods: Cell counts per sample came from amplifying reference gene primers. Assay used: immunoSEQ multiplex PCR; TCRdb lists only in-frame clones, some missing. The V and J calls and clone size are taken from that table; D and trimming were inferred from the DNA. The sample has 250,000 or so clones, over 75% seen once; the top ten hold roughly 2%. The CDR3 spans 12 residues. Looked up from germline, CDR1 is SQVTM and CDR2 is ANQGSEA. Trimming pared 7 bases from V and 7 bases from J, leaving 16 bases between. Source material: peripheral blood. The V gene is TRBV29-1, the J gene TRBJ1-2, with D possibly matching TRBD1 (5 bases). The receptor was derived from a young man who had recovered from COVID-19. This CDR3 reads CSGQLQDGGYTF. The CDR3 nucleotides read TGCAGCGGCCAACTACAGGATGGTGGCTACACCTTC.